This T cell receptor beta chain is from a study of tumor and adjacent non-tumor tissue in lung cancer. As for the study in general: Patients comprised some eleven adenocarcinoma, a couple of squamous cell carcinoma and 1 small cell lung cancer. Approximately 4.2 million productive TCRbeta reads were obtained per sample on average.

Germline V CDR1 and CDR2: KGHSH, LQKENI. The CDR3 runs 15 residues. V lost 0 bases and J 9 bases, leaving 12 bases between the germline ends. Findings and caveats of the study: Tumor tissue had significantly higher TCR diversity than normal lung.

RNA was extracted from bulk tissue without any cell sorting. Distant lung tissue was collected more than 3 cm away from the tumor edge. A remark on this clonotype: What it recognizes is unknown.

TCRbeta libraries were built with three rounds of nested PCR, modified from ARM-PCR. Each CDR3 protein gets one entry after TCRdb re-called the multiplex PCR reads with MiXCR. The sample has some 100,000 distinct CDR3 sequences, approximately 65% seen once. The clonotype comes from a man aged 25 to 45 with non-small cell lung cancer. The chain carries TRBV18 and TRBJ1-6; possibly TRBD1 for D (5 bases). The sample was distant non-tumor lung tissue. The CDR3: CASSPPGRLASPLHF. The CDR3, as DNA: TGTGCCAGCTCACCACCGGGACGTCTAGCTTCACCCCTCCACTTT. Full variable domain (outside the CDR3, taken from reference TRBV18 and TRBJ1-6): NAGVMQNPRHLVRRRGQEARLRCSPMKGHSHVYWYRQLPEEGLKFMVYLQKENIIDESGMPKERFSAEFPKEGPSILRIQQVVRGDSAAYFCASSPPGRLASPLHFGNGTRLTVT.